These 2 T cell receptor beta chains came from one sample sequenced in a study of identical twins listed by TCRdb under 2016. Library method: 5' RACE. For sequencing, an Illumina HiSeq 2000 was employed. TCRdb applied fastp at Q25 and MiXCR to the public reads, then kept only in-frame beta chains. For every CDR3 protein sequence, its rows merge into one entry that carries the most common genes and DNA. The sample table lists about 240,000 distinct CDR3 sequences, over 9.5% of them with a count of one. 10% of the sample goes to the ten largest clones. The sequenced sample consisted of memory T cells sorted from blood. The cell subset or site label here, explained by the study, means: CD45RO+ enriched T cells. The receptors stem from a middle-aged man in good health.

This clonotype has a handful of counts. The genes are TRBV28 and TRBJ1-3; no reliable D call. This CDR3 has 14 residues. V gave up 6 bases and J gave up 4 bases, with 13 bases separating them. Germline V gene sequence: CDR1 MDHEN, CDR2 SYDVKM. The CDR3 reads CASSSPVRGNTIYF. CDR3 DNA sequence: TGTGCCAGCAGCTCCCCCGTAAGGGGAAACACCATATATTTT.

This clonotype has just a few counts. The rearrangement links TRBV6-2 or TRBV6-3 to TRBJ2-1; 12 bases line up with TRBD2. After removal of 0 bases from V and 7 bases from J, the junction contained 19 bases not matched to a gene. Looked up from germline, CDR1 is MNHEY and CDR2 is SVGEGT. This CDR3 is built from 21 residues. CDR3 coding DNA: TGTGCCAGCAGTTACTCGATCTCGGAGACTAGCGGGAGTGGGGAAAAAAATGAGCAGTTCTTC. This translates into CASSYSISETSGSGEKNEQFF.